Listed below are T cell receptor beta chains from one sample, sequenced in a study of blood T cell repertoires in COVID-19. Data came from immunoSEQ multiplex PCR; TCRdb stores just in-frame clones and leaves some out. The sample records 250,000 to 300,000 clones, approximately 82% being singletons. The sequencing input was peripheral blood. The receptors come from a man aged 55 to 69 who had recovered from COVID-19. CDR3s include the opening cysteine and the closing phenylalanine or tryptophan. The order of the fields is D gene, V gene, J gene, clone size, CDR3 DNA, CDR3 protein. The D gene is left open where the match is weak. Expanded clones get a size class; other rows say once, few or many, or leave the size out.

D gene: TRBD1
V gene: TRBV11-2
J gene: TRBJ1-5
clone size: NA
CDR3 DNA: TGTGCCAGCAGCTCCTACAGGGGATTAAGCAATCAGCCCCAGCATTTT
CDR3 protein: CASSSYRGLSNQPQHF

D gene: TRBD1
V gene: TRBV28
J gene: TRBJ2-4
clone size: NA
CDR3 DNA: TGTGCCAGCAGTGAGACAGGGATTGCCAAAAACATTCAGTACTTC
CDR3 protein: CASSETGIAKNIQYF

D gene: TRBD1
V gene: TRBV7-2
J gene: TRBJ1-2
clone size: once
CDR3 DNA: TGTGCCAGCAGCTTAGGCCGCGGACAGGGGGCCAGGTTGTATGGCTACACCTTC
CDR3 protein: CASSLGRGQGARLYGYTF

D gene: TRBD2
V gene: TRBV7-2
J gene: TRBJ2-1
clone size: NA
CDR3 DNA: TGTGCCAGCAGCTTAGTTCTAGCGGGGGGGAATGAGCAGTTCTTC
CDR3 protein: CASSLVLAGGNEQFF

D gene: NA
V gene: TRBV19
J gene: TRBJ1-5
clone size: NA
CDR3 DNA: TGTGCCAGTAGTATGGGGGGGGCGCGGGATCAGCCCCAGCATTTT
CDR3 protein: CASSMGGARDQPQHF

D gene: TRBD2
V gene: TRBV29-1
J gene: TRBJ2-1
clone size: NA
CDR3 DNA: TGCAGCGCTTCCGGGACTAGCGGGAGGGGGTACAATGAGCAGTTCTTC
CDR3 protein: CSASGTSGRGYNEQFF

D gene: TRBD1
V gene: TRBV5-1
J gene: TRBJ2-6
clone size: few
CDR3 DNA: TGCGCCAGCAGCACCGGTTTACGACAGGGTAGAGGCTCTGGGGCCAACGTCCTGACTTTC
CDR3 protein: CASSTGLRQGRGSGANVLTF

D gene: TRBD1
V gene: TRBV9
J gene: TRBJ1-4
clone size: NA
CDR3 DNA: TGTGCCAGCAGCGTAGCCGGACAGGGCGGTGAAAAACTGTTTTTT
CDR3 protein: CASSVAGQGGEKLFF

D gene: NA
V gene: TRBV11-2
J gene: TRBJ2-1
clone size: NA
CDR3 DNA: TGTGCCAGCAGCTTAGGGAAAGCTGGGAGGAATGAGCAGTTCTTC
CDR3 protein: CASSLGKAGRNEQFF

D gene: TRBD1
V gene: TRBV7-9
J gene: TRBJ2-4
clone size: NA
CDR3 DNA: TGTGCCAGCAGCTTATACGGACAGGGATTAGCCAAAAACATTCAGTACTTC
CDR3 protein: CASSLYGQGLAKNIQYF

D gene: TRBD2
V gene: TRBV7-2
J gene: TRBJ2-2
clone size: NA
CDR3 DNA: TGTGCCAGCAGCTCCAACGGACTAGGGGTCTTAGGTGACACCGGGGAGCTGTTTTTT
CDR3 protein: CASSSNGLGVLGDTGELFF

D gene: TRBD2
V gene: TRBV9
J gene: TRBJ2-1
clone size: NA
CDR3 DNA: TGTGCCAGCAACAGCGGGGGGGCAAATGAGCAGTTCTTC
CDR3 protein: CASNSGGANEQFF

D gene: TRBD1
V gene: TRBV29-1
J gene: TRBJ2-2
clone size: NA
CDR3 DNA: TGCAGCGTTGTATTGGACAGGGGGAACACCGGGGAGCTGTTTTTT
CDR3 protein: CSVVLDRGNTGELFF

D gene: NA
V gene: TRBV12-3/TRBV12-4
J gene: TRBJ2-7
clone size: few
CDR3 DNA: TGTGCCAGCAGTTTAACAGGGTCCCACGAGCAGTACTTC
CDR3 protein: CASSLTGSHEQYF

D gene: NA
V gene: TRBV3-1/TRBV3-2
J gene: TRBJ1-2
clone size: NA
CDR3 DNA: TGTGCCAGCAGCCCTTGGGCAGGGTCCACTAACTATGGCTACACCTTC
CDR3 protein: CASSPWAGSTNYGYTF

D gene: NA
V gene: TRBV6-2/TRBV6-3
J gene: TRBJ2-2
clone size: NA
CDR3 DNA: TGTGCCAGCAGTTATACGGGAACGAACACCGGGGAGCTGTTTTTT
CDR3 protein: CASSYTGTNTGELFF

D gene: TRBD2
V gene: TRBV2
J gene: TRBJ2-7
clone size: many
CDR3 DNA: TGTGCCAGCAGAGAGCGGGAAGACTACGAGCAGTACTTC
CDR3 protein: CASREREDYEQYF

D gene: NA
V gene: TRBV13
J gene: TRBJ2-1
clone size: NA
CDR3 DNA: TGTGCCAGCAGATTGGGGTTAGCGGTGAAGAGCTCCTACAATGAGCAGTTCTTC
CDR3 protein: CASRLGLAVKSSYNEQFF

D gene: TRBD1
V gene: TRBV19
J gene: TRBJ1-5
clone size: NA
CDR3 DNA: TGTGCCAGTTCCAAGGACAGGGGGCCTAGAGGCAATCAGCCCCAGCATTTT
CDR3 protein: CASSKDRGPRGNQPQHF

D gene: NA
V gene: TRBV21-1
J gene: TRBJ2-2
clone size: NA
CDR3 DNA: TGTGCCAGCAGTGGACAAAGCAACACCGGGGAGCTGTTTTTT
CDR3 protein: CASSGQSNTGELFF

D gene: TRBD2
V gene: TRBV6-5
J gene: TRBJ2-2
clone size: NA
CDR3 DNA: TGTGCCAGCAGTTACTCGGGACTACCGTCGGACGGGGAGCTGTTTTTT
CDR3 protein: CASSYSGLPSDGELFF

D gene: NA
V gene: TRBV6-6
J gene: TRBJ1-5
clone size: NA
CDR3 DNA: TGTGCCAGCAGTGCCCGGGGAGGGAGTTATCAGCCCCAGCATTTT
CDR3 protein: CASSARGGSYQPQHF

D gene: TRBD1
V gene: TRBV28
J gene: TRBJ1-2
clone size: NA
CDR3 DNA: TGTGCCAGCAAAAAACCGCAGGGGGCGGGGTATGGCTACACCTTC
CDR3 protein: CASKKPQGAGYGYTF

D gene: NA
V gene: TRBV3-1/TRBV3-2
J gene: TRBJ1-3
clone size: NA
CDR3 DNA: TGTGCCAGCAGCCAAGATCTTGTGGTCGGGAGGGTAAACACCATATATTTT
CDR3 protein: CASSQDLVVGRVNTIYF

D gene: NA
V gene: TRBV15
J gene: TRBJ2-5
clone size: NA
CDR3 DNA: TGTGCCACCAGCAGAGATTATGCAGGGTACCAAGAGACCCAGTACTTC
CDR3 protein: CATSRDYAGYQETQYF

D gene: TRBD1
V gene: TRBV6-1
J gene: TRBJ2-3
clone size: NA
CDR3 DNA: TGTGCCAGCAGTGAAGGGGTCAGGGGGGATACGCAGTATTTT
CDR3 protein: CASSEGVRGDTQYF

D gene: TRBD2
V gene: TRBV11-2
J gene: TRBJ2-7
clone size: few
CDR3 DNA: TGTGCCAGCAGGTCGGCTAGCGGCCTCTACGAGCAGTACTTC
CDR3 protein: CASRSASGLYEQYF

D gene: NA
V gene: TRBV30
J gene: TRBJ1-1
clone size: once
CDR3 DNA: TGTGCCTGGAGTGGAGGGTCTACTGAAGCTTTCTTT
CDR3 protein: CAWSGGSTEAFF